Listed below are T cell receptor beta chains from one sample, sequenced in a study of blood T cell repertoires in COVID-19. Profiled with immunoSEQ multiplex PCR; TCRdb holds only in-frame clones, not every one. The sample shows about 160,000 clones, 87% of them seen only once. The sample comprised peripheral blood. These receptors came from an older woman with active or convalescent COVID-19. Each CDR3 is given with its conserved first and last residue. Part of the rows lack a size; the others show once, few, many or a class for expanded clones.

cdr3_aa j_call clone_size cdr3_length v_call
CASSGENEQFF TRBJ2-1 NA 11 TRBV2
CASSLDLRSPQHF TRBJ1-5 once 13 TRBV11-2
CASSLAESSGGYNEQFF TRBJ2-1 NA 17 TRBV7-9
CASSLQGGNTEAFF TRBJ1-1 once 14 TRBV7-3
CASRTDRGSNQPQHF TRBJ1-5 NA 15 TRBV27
CASSVSGNSNQPQHF TRBJ1-5 NA 15 TRBV9
CASSPNSGGATDTQYF TRBJ2-3 NA 16 TRBV3-1/TRBV3-2
CASGLGLTNEKLFF TRBJ1-4 NA 14 TRBV12-5
CASSLNLGQGQHF TRBJ1-5 NA 13 TRBV7-9
CASSQEQGVYEQYF TRBJ2-7 NA 14 TRBV4-1
CASRPVRDRRLNTEAFF TRBJ1-1 NA 17 TRBV7-2
CASSLGGTARLRGQYF TRBJ2-7 NA 16 TRBV7-8